Listed here are 15 T cell receptor beta chains from one sample, sequenced in a study of blood T cell repertoires in COVID-19. Assay used: immunoSEQ multiplex PCR; TCRdb lists only in-frame clones, some missing. This table has 110,000 or so clones, approximately 85% appearing once. The sample comprised peripheral blood. The receptors were gathered from a woman in her fifties or sixties with COVID-19, enrolled during active disease.

This chain joins TRBV5-1 and TRBJ1-5; D is uncertain. CDR1 SGHRS and CDR2 YFSETQ come from the germline V gene. The CDR3 has 16 residues. Trimming removed 0 bases from V and 6 bases from J, with 16 bases in between. This CDR3 reads CASSLARCQVGQPQHF. The DNA of the CDR3 is TGCGCCAGCAGCTTGGCCCGTTGCCAGGTAGGTCAGCCCCAGCATTTT.

Only one count was recorded for this clone. The V gene is TRBV21-1, the J gene TRBJ2-1; the D segment call TRBD1 is taken from the table without a DNA check. TRBV21-1 is a recognized pseudogene. The CDR3 loop spans 15 amino acids. The CDR3 spells CASRPPGHPPNEQFF. CDR3 nucleotide sequence: TGTGCCAGCAGACCACCGGGACACCCACCGAATGAGCAGTTCTTC.

This chain joins TRBV18 and TRBJ2-6; D not resolved. CDR1 and CDR2 (germline): KGHSH, LQKENI. CDR3 length equals 19 residues. The germline V and J ends were trimmed by 5 bases and 3 bases, with 23 bases remaining between them. CDR3 in amino acids: CASSTLQDNLLFGANVLTF. CDR3 DNA: TGTGCCAGCTCAACGCTGCAAGACAACTTACTTTTTGGGGCCAACGTCCTGACTTTC.

J is TRBJ2-3 and V is TRBV7-3; 8 bases agree with TRBD2. This CDR3 has 14 amino acids. V was pared by 1 base and J by 7 bases, with 4 bases of the junction left unmatched. Germline loops: CDR1 SGHTA, CDR2 FQGTGA. CDR3 DNA: TGTGCCAGCAGCTTAAGCGGGGGGACGAATACGCAGTATTTT. Translating gives CASSLSGGTNTQYF. The whole variable domain, remainder taken from reference TRBV7-3 and TRBJ2-3, is GAGVSQTPSNKVTEKGKYVELRCDPISGHTALYWYRQSLGQGPEFLIYFQGTGAADDSGLPNDRFFAVRPEGSVSTLKIQRTERGDSAVYLCASSLSGGTNTQYFGPGTRLTVL.

The J gene is TRBJ2-7, the V gene TRBV3-1 (or the pseudogene TRBV3-2), with 7 bases fitting TRBD2. Per germline, CDR1 LGHDT and CDR2 YNNKEL (reference sequence). The CDR3 spans 13 residues. Losses at the gene ends were 1 base for V and 7 bases for J; bases not matched to a gene: 4. This CDR3 reads CASSQGVAGEQYF. CDR3 sequence (DNA): TGTGCCAGCAGCCAAGGGGTAGCGGGTGAGCAGTACTTC.

The rearrangement uses TRBV18 and TRBJ2-1, with 14 bases that match TRBD2. Trimming cost V 1 base and J 3 bases; bases outside gene matches: 2. Germline loops: CDR1 KGHSH, CDR2 LQKENI. The CDR3 totals 17 residues. The CDR3 loop is CASSPRTSGRFYNEQFF. The CDR3 region has the DNA TGTGCCAGCTCACCACGGACTAGCGGGAGGTTCTACAATGAGCAGTTCTTC.

This chain links TRBV4-1 with TRBJ1-1; D may be TRBD1 (6 bases). CDR3 length: 14 residues. In germline, CDR1 is MGHRA, CDR2 YSYEKL. Between the trimmed V and J ends, which lost 4 bases and 4 bases, there was a span of 13 bases. CDR3 sequence: CASSPGQTGTEAFF. As DNA, the CDR3 is TGCGCCAGCAGCCCGGGACAAACGGGCACTGAAGCTTTCTTT.

The chain links TRBV7-8 to TRBJ1-2; no firm D call. CDR1 and CDR2 from the germline V gene are SGHVS and FQNEAQ. Trimming stripped 1 base from V and 7 bases from J, with 16 bases between. The CDR3 consists of 15 residues. The CDR3 here is CASSLGAGSLAGYTF. For the CDR3, the DNA is TGTGCCAGCAGCTTAGGGGCCGGGAGTCTGGCTGGCTACACCTTC.

The chain recombines TRBV3-1 (or the pseudogene TRBV3-2) with TRBJ2-3; D is uncertain. The CDR3 is 13 residues long. Germline V gene data show CDR1 as LGHDT and CDR2 as YNNKEL (reference sequence). Trimming cost V 1 base and J 2 bases, with 4 bases left between them. The CDR3 DNA follows: TGTGCCAGCAGCCAAGTCCACACAGATACGCAGTATTTT. Translation gives CASSQVHTDTQYF.

The chain employs TRBV7-8 and TRBJ2-1, with unresolved D. Trimming removed 0 bases from V and 8 bases from J, with 8 bases in between. The CDR3 sequence is 13 residues long. CDR1 and CDR2 from the germline V gene are SGHVS and FQNEAQ. The CDR3 DNA reads TGTGCCAGCAGCTTAGCGTTTCCGGATGAGCAGTTCTTC. It is translated as CASSLAFPDEQFF.

The gene calls are TRBV2 and TRBJ2-5, with D perhaps TRBD2 (6 bases). V was trimmed by 9 bases and J by 1 base, leaving 12 bases between them. From germline, CDR1 is SNHLY and CDR2 FYNNEI. The CDR3 sequence is 13 residues long. CDR3 sequence (DNA): TGTGCCAGAAGGCGGGACTCCCAAGAGACCCAGTACTTC. This encodes CARRRDSQETQYF.

J is TRBJ1-5 and V is TRBV30, with TRBD1 as a possible D gene (5 bases). Per the germline V gene, CDR1 is GTSNPN and CDR2 is SVGIG (reference sequence). This CDR3 has 13 amino acids. V was clipped by 2 bases and J by 3 bases, with 8 bases between them. CDR3 DNA: TGTGCCTGGAGTTCAGGGCTCAATCAGCCCCAGCATTTT. Protein product: CAWSSGLNQPQHF.

The chain links TRBV11-2 to TRBJ1-2, with 9 bases fitting TRBD1. V shed 5 bases, J shed 2 bases, and the junction held 15 bases outside the gene matches. The germline gives CDR1 SGHAT, CDR2 FQNNGV. This CDR3 has 18 amino acids. CDR3 protein: CASSRTGQGWTGNYGYTF. The CDR3 DNA follows: TGTGCCAGCAGCCGGACCGGACAGGGGTGGACGGGCAACTATGGCTACACCTTC.

This clone was seen a single time. The chain employs TRBV30 and TRBJ1-1; no reliable D call. V lost 2 bases to trimming and J lost 5 bases, with 15 bases between them. This CDR3 is 14 amino acids long. Germline loops: CDR1 GTSNPN, CDR2 SVGIG (reference sequence). The CDR3 region is CAWSWSWRETEAFF. The CDR3 region has the DNA TGTGCCTGGAGTTGGAGTTGGAGGGAGACTGAAGCTTTCTTT. Looking up the rest from reference TRBV30 and TRBJ1-1 gives the full variable domain: SQTIHQWPATLVQPVGSPLSLECTVEGTSNPNLYWYRQAAGRGLQLLFYSVGIGQISSEVPQNLSASRPQDRQFILSSKKLLLSDSGFYLCAWSWSWRETEAFFGQGTRLTVV.

The chain joins TRBV18 to TRBJ1-4; D call uncertain. The CDR3 runs 15 residues. Germline V gene sequence: CDR1 KGHSH, CDR2 LQKENI. V lost 2 bases, J lost 5 bases, and 12 bases lay in between. CDR3 DNA: TGTGCCAGCTCACCAATGACCAGGAAAAATGAAAAACTGTTTTTT. Translating gives CASSPMTRKNEKLFF. Full variable domain (missing parts from reference TRBV18 and TRBJ1-4): NAGVMQNPRHLVRRRGQEARLRCSPMKGHSHVYWYRQLPEEGLKFMVYLQKENIIDESGMPKERFSAEFPKEGPSILRIQQVVRGDSAAYFCASSPMTRKNEKLFFGSGTQLSVL.